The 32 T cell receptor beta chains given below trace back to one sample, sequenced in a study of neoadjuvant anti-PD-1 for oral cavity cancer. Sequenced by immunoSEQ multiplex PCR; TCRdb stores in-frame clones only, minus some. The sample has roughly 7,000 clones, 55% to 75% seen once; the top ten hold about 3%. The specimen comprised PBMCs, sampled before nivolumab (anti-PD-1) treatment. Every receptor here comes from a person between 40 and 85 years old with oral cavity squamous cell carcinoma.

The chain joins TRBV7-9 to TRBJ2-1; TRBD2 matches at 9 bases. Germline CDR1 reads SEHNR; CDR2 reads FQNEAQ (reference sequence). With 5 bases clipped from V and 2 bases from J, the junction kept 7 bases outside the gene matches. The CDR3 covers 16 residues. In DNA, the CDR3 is TGTGCCAGCAGCCGGCGGGAGGGGGCAACCTACAATGAGCAGTTCTTC. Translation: CASSRREGATYNEQFF.

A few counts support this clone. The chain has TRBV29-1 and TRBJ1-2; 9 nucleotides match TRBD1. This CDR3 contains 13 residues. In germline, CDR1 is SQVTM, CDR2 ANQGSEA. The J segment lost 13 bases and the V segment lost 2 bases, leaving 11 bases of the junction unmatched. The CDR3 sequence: CSVELQGAPPSTF. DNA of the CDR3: TGCAGCGTTGAATTACAGGGGGCGCCCCCTTCCACCTTC. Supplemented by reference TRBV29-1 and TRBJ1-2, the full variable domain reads SAVISQKPSRDICQRGTSLTIQCQVDSQVTMMFWYRQQPGQSLTLIATANQGSEATYESGFVIDKFPISRPNLTFSTLTVSNMSPEDSSIYLCSVELQGAPPSTFGSGTRLTVV.

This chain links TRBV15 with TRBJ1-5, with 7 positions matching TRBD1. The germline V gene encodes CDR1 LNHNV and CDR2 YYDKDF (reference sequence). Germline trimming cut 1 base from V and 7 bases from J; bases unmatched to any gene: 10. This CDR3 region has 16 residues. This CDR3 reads CATSRAWDRGPQPQHF. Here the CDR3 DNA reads TGTGCCACCAGCAGAGCTTGGGACAGAGGTCCCCAGCCCCAGCATTTT. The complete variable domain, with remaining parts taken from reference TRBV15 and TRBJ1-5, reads DAMVIQNPRYQVTQFGKPVTLSCSQTLNHNVMYWYQQKSSQAPKLLFHYYDKDFNNEADTPDNFQSRRPNTSFCFLDIRSPGLGDTAMYLCATSRAWDRGPQPQHFGDGTRLSIL.

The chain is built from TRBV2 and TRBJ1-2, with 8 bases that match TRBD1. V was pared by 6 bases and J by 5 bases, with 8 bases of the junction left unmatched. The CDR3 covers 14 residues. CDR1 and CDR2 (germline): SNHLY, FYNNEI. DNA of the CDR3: TGTGCCAGCAGCCGGACAGGGCTGGGTTATGGCTACACCTTC. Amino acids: CASSRTGLGYGYTF.

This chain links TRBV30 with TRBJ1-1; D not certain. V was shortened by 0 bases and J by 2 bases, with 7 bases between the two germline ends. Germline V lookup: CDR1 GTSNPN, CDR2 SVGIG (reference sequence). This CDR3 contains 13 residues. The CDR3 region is CAWSVTENTEAFF. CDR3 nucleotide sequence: TGTGCCTGGAGTGTAACGGAAAACACTGAAGCTTTCTTT.

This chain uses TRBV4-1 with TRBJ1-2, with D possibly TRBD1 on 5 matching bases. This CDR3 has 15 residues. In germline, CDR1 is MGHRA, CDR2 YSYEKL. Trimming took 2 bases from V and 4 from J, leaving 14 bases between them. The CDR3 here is CASSQRWGGVYGYTF. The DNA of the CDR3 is TGCGCCAGCAGCCAAAGATGGGGGGGGGTCTATGGCTACACCTTC.

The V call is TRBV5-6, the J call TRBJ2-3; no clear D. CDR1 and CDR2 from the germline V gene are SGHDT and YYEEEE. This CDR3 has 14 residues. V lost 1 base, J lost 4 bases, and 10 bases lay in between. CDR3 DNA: TGTGCCAGCAGCTTGCCCCAGGCCCCAGATACGCAGTATTTT. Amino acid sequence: CASSLPQAPDTQYF.

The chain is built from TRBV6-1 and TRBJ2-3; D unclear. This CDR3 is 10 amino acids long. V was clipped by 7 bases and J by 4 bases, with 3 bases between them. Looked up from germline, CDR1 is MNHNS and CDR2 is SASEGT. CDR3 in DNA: TGTGCCAGCACGGCAGATACGCAGTATTTT. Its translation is CASTADTQYF.

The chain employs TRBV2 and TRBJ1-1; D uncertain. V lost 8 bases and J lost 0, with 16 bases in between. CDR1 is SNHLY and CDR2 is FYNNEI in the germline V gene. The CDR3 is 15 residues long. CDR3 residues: CASSAEIGLNTEAFF. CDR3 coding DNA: TGTGCCAGCTCTGCAGAAATAGGGTTGAACACTGAAGCTTTCTTT.

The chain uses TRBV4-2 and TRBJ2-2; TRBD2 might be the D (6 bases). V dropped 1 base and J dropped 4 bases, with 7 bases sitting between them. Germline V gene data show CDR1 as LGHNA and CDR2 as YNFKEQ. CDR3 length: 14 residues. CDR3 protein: CASSQVGSTGELFF. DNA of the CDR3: TGTGCCAGCAGCCAAGTCGGGAGCACCGGGGAGCTGTTTTTT.

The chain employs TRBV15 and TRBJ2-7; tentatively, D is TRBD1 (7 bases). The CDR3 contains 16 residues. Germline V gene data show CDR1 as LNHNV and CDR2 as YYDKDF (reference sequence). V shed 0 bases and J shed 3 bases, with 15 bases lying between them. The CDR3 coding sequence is TGTGCCACCAGCAGAGATCCCGGGAGACAGGGCTACGAGCAGTACTTC. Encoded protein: CATSRDPGRQGYEQYF.

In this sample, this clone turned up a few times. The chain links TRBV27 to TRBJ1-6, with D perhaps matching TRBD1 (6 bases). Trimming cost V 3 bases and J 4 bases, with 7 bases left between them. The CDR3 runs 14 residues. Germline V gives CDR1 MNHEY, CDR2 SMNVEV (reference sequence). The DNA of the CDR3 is TGTGCCAGCAGTTTGGACAGTTATAATTCACCCCTCCACTTT. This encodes CASSLDSYNSPLHF.

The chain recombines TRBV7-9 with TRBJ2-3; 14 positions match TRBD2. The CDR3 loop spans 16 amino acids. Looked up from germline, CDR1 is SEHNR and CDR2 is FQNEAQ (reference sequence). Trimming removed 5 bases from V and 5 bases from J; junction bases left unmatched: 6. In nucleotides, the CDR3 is TGTGCCAGCAGCCCCAGACTAGCGGGGGGGGGAGATACGCAGTATTTT. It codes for CASSPRLAGGGDTQYF.

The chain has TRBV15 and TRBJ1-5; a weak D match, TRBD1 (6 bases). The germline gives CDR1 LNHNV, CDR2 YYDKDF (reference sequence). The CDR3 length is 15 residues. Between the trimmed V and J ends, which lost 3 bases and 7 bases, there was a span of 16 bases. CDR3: CATSSRRQAHQPQHF. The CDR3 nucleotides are TGTGCCACCAGCAGCCGACGACAGGCCCACCAGCCCCAGCATTTT.

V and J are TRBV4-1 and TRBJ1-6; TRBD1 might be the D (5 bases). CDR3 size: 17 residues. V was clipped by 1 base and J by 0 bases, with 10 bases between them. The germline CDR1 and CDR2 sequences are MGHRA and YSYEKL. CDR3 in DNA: TGCGCCAGCAGCCAAGTTGAGGGGAGCTCCTATAATTCACCCCTCCACTTT. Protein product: CASSQVEGSSYNSPLHF.

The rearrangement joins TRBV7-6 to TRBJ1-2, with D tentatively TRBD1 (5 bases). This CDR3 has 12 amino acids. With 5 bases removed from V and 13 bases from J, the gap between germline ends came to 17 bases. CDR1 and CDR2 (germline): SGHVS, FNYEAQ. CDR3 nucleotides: TGTGCCAGCAGCCCGGGGACGGATTCCTGCACCTTC. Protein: CASSPGTDSCTF.

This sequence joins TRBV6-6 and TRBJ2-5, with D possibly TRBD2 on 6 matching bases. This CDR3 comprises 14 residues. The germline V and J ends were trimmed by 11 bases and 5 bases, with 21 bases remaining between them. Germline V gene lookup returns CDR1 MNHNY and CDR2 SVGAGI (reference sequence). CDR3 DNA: TGTGCCTCCACGCGGGACTTACAGACCGAGACCCAGTACTTC. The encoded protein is CASTRDLQTETQYF.

As DNA, the CDR3 is TGTGCCAGCACTCAGGGTGTATTCACTGAAGCTTTCTTT. As protein: CASTQGVFTEAFF. V and J are TRBV6-6 and TRBJ1-1; D is perhaps TRBD1 (5 bases). This CDR3 comprises 13 residues. Germline V gene sequence: CDR1 MNHNY, CDR2 SVGAGI (reference sequence). Trimming shortened V by 7 bases and J by 4 bases, and 13 bases separated the two germline ends.

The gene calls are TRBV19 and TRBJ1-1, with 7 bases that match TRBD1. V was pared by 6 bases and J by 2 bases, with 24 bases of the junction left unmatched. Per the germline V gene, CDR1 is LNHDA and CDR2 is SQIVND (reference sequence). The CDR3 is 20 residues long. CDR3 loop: CASRFRHSLVVDRANTEAFF. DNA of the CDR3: TGTGCCAGTAGATTTAGACACTCGCTCGTCGTAGACAGGGCTAACACTGAAGCTTTCTTT.

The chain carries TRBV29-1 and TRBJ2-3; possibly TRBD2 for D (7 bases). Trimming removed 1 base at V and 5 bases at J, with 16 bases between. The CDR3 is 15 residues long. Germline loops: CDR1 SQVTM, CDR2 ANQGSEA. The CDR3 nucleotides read TGCAGCGTTGAAGGCGAGGGGGGGCCGAAAGATACGCAGTATTTT. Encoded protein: CSVEGEGGPKDTQYF.

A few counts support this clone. CDR3 coding DNA: TGTGCCAGCAGCTTGGACAGTCGGAATGAAAAACTGTTTTTT. Amino acid sequence: CASSLDSRNEKLFF. V gene TRBV5-4 combines with J gene TRBJ1-4; D is undetermined. Germline V gene sequence: CDR1 SGHNT, CDR2 YYREEE (reference sequence). The CDR3 totals 14 residues. The germline V and J ends were trimmed by 0 bases and 5 bases, with 8 bases remaining between them.

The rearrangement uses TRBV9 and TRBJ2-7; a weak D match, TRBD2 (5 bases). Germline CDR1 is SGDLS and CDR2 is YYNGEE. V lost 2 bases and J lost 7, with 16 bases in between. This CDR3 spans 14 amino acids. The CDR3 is CASSVDTRAREQYF. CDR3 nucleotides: TGTGCCAGCAGCGTCGACACGAGGGCACGAGAGCAGTACTTC. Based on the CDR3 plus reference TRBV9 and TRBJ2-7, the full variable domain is DSGVTQTPKHLITATGQRVTLRCSPRSGDLSVYWYQQSLDQGLQFLIQYYNGEERAKGNILERFSAQQFPDLHSELNLSSLELGDSALYFCASSVDTRAREQYFGPGTRLTVT.

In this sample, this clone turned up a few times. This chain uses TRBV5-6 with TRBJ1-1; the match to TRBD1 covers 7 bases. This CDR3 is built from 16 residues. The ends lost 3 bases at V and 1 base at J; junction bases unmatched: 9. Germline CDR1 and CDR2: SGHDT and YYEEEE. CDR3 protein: CASSSRDSNPNTEAFF. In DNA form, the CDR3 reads TGTGCCAGCAGCTCCCGGGACAGCAACCCGAACACTGAAGCTTTCTTT.

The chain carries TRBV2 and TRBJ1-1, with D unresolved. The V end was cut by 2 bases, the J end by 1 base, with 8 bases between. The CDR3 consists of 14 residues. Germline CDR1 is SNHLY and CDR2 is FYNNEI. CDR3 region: CASSEFSENTEAFF. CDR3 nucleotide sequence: TGTGCCAGCAGTGAATTCTCAGAGAACACTGAAGCTTTCTTT.

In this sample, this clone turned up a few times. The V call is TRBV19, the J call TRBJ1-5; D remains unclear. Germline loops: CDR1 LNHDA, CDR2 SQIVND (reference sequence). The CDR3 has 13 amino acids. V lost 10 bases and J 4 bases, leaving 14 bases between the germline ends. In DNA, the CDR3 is TGTGCCACCCAATTCGGAGGGAATCAGCCCCAGCATTTT. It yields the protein CATQFGGNQPQHF.

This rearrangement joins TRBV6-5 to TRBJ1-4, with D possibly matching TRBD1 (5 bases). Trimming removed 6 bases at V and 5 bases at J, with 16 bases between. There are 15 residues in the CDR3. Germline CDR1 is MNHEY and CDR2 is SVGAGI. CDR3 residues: CASRNRRGANEKLFF. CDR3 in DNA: TGTGCCAGCAGGAACCGACGAGGGGCGAATGAAAAACTGTTTTTT.

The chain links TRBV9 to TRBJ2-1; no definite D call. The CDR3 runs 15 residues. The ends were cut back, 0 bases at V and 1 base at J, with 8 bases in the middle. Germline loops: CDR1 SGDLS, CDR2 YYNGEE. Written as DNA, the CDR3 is TGTGCCAGCAGCGTAGGGATCGGGTCCTACAATGAGCAGTTCTTC. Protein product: CASSVGIGSYNEQFF.

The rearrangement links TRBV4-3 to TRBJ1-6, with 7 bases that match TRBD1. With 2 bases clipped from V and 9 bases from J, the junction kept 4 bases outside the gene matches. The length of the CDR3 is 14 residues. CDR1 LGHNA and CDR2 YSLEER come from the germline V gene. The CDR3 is CASSQWTGGSPLHF. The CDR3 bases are TGCGCCAGCAGCCAATGGACAGGAGGTTCACCCCTCCACTTT.

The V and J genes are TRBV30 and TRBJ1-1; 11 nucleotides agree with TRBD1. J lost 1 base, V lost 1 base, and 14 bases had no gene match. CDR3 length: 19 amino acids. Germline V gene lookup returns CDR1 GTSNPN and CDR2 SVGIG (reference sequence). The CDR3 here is CAWSAVRGTGGLRNTEAFF. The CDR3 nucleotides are TGTGCCTGGAGTGCCGTTCGGGGGACAGGGGGTCTGAGGAACACTGAAGCTTTCTTT. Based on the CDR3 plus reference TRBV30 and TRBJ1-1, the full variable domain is SQTIHQWPATLVQPVGSPLSLECTVEGTSNPNLYWYRQAAGRGLQLLFYSVGIGQISSEVPQNLSASRPQDRQFILSSKKLLLSDSGFYLCAWSAVRGTGGLRNTEAFFGQGTRLTVV.

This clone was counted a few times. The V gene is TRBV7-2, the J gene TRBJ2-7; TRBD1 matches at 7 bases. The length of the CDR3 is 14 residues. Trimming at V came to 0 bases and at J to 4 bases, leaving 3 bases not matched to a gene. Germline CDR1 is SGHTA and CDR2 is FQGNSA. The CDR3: CASSLALQGYEQYF. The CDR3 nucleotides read TGTGCCAGCAGCTTAGCGTTACAGGGGTACGAGCAGTACTTC.

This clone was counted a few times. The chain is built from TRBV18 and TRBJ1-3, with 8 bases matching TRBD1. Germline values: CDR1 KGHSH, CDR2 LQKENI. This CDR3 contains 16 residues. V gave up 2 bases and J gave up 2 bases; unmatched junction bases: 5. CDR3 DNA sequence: TGTGCCAGCTCACCAAGCCAGGGGGCGCCTGGAAACACCATATATTTT. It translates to CASSPSQGAPGNTIYF.

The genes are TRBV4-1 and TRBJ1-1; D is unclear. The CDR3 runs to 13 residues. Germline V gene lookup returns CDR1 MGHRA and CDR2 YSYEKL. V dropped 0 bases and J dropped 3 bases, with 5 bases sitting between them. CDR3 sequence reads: CASSQDRDTEAFF. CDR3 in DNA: TGCGCCAGCAGCCAAGATAGGGACACTGAAGCTTTCTTT.